The 8 T cell receptor beta chains in this list originate from one sample, sequenced in a study of T cell responses to AZD1222 COVID-19 vaccine. Assay: immunoSEQ multiplex PCR; the TCRdb copy retains only in-frame clones and omits some. This table has fewer than 85,000 clones, approximately 89% appearing once. Sequencing used peripheral blood, obtained 28 days after the second AZD1222 dose. The source is an adult who received the AZD1222 COVID-19 vaccine.

The chain has TRBV5-1 and TRBJ2-7, with TRBD2 matching over 7 bases. Germline V CDR1 and CDR2: SGHRS, YFSETQ. The CDR3 has 14 amino acids. J lost 4 bases, V lost 4 bases, and 8 bases had no gene match. The CDR3 spells CASSQGLGSYEQYV. Written as DNA, the CDR3 is TGCGCCAGCAGCCAAGGACTAGGTAGTTACGAGCAGTACGTC.

The chain recombines TRBV28 with TRBJ1-1; maybe TRBD1 (6 bases). V lost 6 bases to trimming and J lost 3 bases, with 20 bases between them. Germline CDR1 MDHEN, CDR2 SYDVKM. The CDR3 covers 16 residues. Here the CDR3 DNA reads TGTGCCAGCAGCCTAAACCTGGGGGCCCTATACACTGAAGCTTTCTTT. This sequence encodes CASSLNLGALYTEAFF. The complete variable domain, with remaining parts taken from reference TRBV28 and TRBJ1-1, reads DVKVTQSSRYLVKRTGEKVFLECVQDMDHENMFWYRQDPGLGLRLIYFSYDVKMKEKGDIPEGYSVSREKKERFSLILESASTNQTSMYLCASSLNLGALYTEAFFGQGTRLTVV.

The chain couples TRBV24-1 to TRBJ2-2; no reliable D call. Between the trimmed V and J ends, which lost 0 bases and 0 bases, there was a span of 4 bases. Germline V gene data show CDR1 as KGHDR and CDR2 as SFDVKD. The CDR3 loop spans 15 amino acids. The DNA for the CDR3 is TGTGCCACCAGTGATTTGTTAGCGAACACCGGGGAGCTGTTTTTT. As protein: CATSDLLANTGELFF.

This clone has just one count. This chain links TRBV3-1 (or the pseudogene TRBV3-2) with TRBJ2-1; D is ambiguous. Germline V gene lookup returns CDR1 LGHDT and CDR2 YNNKEL (reference sequence). The CDR3 loop spans 15 amino acids. Trimming cost V 0 bases and J 9 bases, with 15 bases left between them. The DNA of the CDR3 is TGTGCCAGCAGCCAAGAAGGTGGGGTACGCGGTGAGCAGTTCTTC. Protein sequence: CASSQEGGVRGEQFF.

This clone was found a few times. This chain uses TRBV5-4 with TRBJ1-6, with TRBD1 identical over 8 bases. The CDR3 runs 15 residues. J lost 7 bases, V lost 0 bases, and 3 bases had no gene match. Germline CDR1 and CDR2: SGHNT and YYREEE (reference sequence). In DNA, the CDR3 is TGTGCCAGCAGCTTGGGGACAGGGAAAAATTCACCCCTCCACTTT. This translates into CASSLGTGKNSPLHF. Looking up the rest from reference TRBV5-4 and TRBJ1-6 gives the full variable domain: ETGVTQSPTHLIKTRGQQVTLRCSSQSGHNTVSWYQQALGQGPQFIFQYYREEENGRGNFPPRFSGLQFPNYSSELNVNALELDDSALYLCASSLGTGKNSPLHFGNGTRLTVT.

This clone was counted a single time. The V and J genes are TRBV12-3 or TRBV12-4 and TRBJ2-4; possibly TRBD1 or TRBD2 for D (5 bases each). The CDR3 is 12 amino acids. Deletions cut 7 bases from V and 10 bases from J, with 14 bases between. The CDR3 sequence is CASTSGALIQYF. The CDR3 DNA is TGTGCCAGCACGTCCGGGGCCCTGATTCAGTACTTC.

The gene calls are TRBV19 and TRBJ1-1; 10 positions agree with TRBD1. The V gene end was trimmed by 7 bases and the J gene end by 4 bases; junction bases not matched to a gene: 6. CDR1 LNHDA and CDR2 SQIVND come from the germline V gene (reference sequence). This CDR3 has 14 residues. The CDR3 loop reads CASTSGQGGTEAFF. The CDR3 coding sequence is TGTGCCAGTACTTCCGGACAGGGGGGCACTGAAGCTTTCTTT.

The chain is built from TRBV6-5 and TRBJ1-3; D is undetermined. Germline V gene sequence: CDR1 MNHEY, CDR2 SVGAGI. The length of the CDR3 is 15 residues. Between the trimmed V and J ends, which lost 1 base and 3 bases, there was a span of 10 bases. The CDR3 protein is CASSYLGGVGNTIYF. DNA for the CDR3: TGTGCCAGCAGTTACTTGGGTGGAGTTGGAAACACCATATATTTT.